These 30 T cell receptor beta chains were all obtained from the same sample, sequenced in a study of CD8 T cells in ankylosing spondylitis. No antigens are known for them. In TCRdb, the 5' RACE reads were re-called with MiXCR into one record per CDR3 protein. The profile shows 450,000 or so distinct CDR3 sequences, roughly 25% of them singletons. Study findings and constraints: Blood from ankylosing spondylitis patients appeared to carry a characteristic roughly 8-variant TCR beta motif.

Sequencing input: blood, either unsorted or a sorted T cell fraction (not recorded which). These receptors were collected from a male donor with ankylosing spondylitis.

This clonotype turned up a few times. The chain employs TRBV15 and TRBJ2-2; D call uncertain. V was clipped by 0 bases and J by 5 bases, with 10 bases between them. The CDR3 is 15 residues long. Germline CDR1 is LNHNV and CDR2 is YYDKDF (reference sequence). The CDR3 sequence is CATSRDRHATGELFF. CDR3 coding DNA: TGTGCCACCAGCAGAGACAGGCATGCAACCGGGGAGCTGTTTTTT. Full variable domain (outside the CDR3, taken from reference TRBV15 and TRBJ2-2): DAMVIQNPRYQVTQFGKPVTLSCSQTLNHNVMYWYQQKSSQAPKLLFHYYDKDFNNEADTPDNFQSRRPNTSFCFLDIRSPGLGDTAMYLCATSRDRHATGELFFGEGSRLTVL.

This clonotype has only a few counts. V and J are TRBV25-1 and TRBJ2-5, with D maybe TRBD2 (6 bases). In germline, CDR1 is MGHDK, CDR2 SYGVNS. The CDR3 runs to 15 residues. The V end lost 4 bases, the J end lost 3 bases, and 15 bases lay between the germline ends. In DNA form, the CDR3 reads TGTGCCAGCAGTGCGAGACGGGGGTGGGAAGAGACCCAGTACTTC. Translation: CASSARRGWEETQYF.

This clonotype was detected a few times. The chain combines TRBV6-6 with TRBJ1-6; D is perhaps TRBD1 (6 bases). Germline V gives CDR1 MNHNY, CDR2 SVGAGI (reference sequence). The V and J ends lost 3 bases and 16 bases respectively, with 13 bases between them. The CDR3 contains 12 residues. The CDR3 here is CASSYQSDSLHF. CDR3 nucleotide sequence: TGTGCCAGCAGTTATCAGTCGGACAGTCTCCACTTT.

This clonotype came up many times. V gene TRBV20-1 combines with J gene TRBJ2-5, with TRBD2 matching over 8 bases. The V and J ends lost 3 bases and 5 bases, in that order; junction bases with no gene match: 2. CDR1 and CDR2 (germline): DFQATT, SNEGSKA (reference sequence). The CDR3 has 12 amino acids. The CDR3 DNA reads TGCAGTGCTAGGACGGGAGGGGAGACCCAGTACTTC. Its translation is CSARTGGETQYF.

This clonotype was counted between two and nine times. The CDR3: CASRKQWNTGELFF. CDR3 nucleotide sequence: TGTGCCAGCAGGAAGCAGTGGAACACCGGGGAGCTGTTTTTT. The J gene is TRBJ2-2, the V gene TRBV12-3 or TRBV12-4, with D uncertain. The CDR3 is made up of 14 amino acids. V was clipped by 6 bases and J by 1 base, with 9 bases between them.

DNA for the CDR3: TGCAGCGTTGAAGATCCCGGCGGGAGTTCCTACAATGAGCAGTTCTTC. It translates to CSVEDPGGSSYNEQFF. The chain employs TRBV29-1 and TRBJ2-1, with TRBD2 matching over 7 bases. CDR3 length equals 16 residues. V dropped 0 bases and J dropped 1; count of bases not matched to a gene: 6. CDR1 and CDR2 (germline): SQVTM, ANQGSEA.

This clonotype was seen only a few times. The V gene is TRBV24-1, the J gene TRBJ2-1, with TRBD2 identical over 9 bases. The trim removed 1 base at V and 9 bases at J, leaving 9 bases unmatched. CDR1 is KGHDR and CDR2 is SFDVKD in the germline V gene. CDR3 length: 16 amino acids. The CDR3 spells CATSDLSLAGSVEQFF. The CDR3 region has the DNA TGTGCCACCAGTGATTTAAGCCTAGCGGGATCGGTTGAGCAGTTCTTC.

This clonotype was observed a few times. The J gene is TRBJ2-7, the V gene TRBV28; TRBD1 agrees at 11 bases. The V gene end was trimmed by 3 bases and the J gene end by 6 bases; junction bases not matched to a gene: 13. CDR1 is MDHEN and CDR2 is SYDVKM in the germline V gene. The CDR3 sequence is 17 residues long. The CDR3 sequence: CASSLVGPGTGGGEQYF. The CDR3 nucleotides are TGTGCCAGCAGTTTGGTCGGTCCCGGGACAGGGGGAGGCGAGCAGTACTTC.

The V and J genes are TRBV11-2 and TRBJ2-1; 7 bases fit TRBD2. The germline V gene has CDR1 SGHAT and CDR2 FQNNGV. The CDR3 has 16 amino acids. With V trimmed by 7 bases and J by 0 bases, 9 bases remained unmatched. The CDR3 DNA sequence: TGTGCCAGCAACGTGGGACTACCCAGCTCCTACAATGAGCAGTTCTTC. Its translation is CASNVGLPSSYNEQFF. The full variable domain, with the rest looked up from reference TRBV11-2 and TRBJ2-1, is EAGVAQSPRYKIIEKRQSVAFWCNPISGHATLYWYQQILGQGPKLLIQFQNNGVVDDSQLPKDRFSAERLKGVDSTLKIQPAKLEDSAVYLCASNVGLPSSYNEQFFGPGTRLTVL.

CDR3 sequence (DNA): TGTGCCAGCAGACCGAGACTTGGCTCCTACAATGAGCAGTTCTTC. This codes for CASRPRLGSYNEQFF. This sequence joins TRBV7-2 and TRBJ2-1; unclear D gene. The V gene lost 6 bases and the J gene lost 0 bases, with 12 bases spanning the gap. CDR1 is SGHTA, CDR2 FQGNSA, per germline. The CDR3 contains 15 residues.

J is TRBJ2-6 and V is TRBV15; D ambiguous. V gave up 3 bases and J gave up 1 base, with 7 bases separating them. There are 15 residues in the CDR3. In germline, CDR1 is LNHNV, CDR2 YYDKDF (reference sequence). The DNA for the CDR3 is TGTGCCACCAGCAGGGATCTATCTGGGGCCAACGTCCTGACTTTC. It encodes CATSRDLSGANVLTF.

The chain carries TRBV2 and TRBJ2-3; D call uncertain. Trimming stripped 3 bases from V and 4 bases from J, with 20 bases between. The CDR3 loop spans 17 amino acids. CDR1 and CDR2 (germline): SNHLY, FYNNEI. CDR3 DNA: TGTGCCAGCAGTGACTGGGCCGATCCGACCCGGGCAGATACGCAGTATTTT. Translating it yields CASSDWADPTRADTQYF. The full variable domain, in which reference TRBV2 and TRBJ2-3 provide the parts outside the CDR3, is EPEVTQTPSHQVTQMGQEVILRCVPISNHLYFYWYRQILGQKVEFLVSFYNNEISEKSEIFDDQFSVERPDGSNFTLKIRSTKLEDSAMYFCASSDWADPTRADTQYFGPGTRLTVL.

The CDR3, as DNA: TGCGCCAGCAGGAGGGAGATAGCCAAAAACATTCAGTACTTC. It encodes CASRREIAKNIQYF. The gene calls are TRBV5-1 and TRBJ2-4; D is possibly TRBD2 (5 bases). The CDR3 is 14 residues long. CDR1 is SGHRS, CDR2 YFSETQ, per germline. Trimming stripped 5 bases from V and 0 bases from J, with 9 bases between.

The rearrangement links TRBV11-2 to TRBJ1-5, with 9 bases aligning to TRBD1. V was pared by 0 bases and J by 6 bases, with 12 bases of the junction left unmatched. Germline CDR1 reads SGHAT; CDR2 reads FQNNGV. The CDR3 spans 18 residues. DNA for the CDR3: TGTGCCAGCAGCTTAGAAGGACAGGGGCGTCCCTATGGTCAGCCCCAGCATTTT. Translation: CASSLEGQGRPYGQPQHF.

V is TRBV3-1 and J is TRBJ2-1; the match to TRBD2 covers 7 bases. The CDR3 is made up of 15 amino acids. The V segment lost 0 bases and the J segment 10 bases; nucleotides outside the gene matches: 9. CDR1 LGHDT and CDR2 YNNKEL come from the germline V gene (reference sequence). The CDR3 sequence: CASSQDGWEGPEQFF. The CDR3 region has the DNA TGTGCCAGCAGCCAAGATGGATGGGAGGGCCCAGAGCAGTTCTTC.

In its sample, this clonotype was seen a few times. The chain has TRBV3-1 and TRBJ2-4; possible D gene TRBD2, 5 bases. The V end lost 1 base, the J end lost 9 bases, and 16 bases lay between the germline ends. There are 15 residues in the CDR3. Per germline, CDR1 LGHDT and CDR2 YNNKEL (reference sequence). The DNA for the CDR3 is TGTGCCAGCAGCCAAGCGGGGAGCCTTTCGAGCATTCAGTACTTC. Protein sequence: CASSQAGSLSSIQYF.

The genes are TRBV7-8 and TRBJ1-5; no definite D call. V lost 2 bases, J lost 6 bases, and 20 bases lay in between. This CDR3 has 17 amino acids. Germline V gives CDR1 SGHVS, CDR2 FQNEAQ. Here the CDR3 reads CASSLIAGSLVGQPQHF. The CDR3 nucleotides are TGTGCCAGCAGCTTAATTGCCGGTAGCCTGGTAGGTCAGCCCCAGCATTTT.

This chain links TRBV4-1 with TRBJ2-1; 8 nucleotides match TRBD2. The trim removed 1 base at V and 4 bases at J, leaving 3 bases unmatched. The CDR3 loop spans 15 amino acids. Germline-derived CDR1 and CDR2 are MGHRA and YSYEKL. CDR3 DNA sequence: TGCGCCAGCAGCCAAGCCGGGACTAGATACAATGAGCAGTTCTTC. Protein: CASSQAGTRYNEQFF.

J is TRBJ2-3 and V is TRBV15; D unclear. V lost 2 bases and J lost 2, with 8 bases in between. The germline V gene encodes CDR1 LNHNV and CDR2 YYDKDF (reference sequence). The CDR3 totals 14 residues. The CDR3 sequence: CATSRPLTTDTQYF. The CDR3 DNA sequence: TGTGCCACCAGCAGACCACTTACCACAGATACGCAGTATTTT.

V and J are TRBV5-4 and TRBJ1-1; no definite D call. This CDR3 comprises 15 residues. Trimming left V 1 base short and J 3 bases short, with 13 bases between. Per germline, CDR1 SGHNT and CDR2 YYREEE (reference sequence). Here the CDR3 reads CASSLYRGLDTEAFF. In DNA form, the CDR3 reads TGTGCCAGCAGCTTGTATCGGGGTTTGGACACTGAAGCTTTCTTT.

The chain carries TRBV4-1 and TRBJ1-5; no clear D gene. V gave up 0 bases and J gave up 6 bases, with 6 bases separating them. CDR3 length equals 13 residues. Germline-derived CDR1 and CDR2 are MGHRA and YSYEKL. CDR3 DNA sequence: TGCGCCAGCAGCCAAGACGTAGGTCAGCCCCAGCATTTT. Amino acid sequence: CASSQDVGQPQHF.

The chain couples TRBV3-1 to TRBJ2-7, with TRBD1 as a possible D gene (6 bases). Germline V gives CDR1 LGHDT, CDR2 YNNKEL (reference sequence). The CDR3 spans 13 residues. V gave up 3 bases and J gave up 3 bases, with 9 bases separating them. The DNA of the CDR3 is TGTGCCAGCAGCCACTTGACAGGCTACGAGCAGTACTTC. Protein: CASSHLTGYEQYF.

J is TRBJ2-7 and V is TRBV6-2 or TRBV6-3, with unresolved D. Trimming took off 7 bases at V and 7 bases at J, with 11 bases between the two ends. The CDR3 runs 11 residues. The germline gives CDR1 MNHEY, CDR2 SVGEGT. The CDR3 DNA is TGTGCCAGCAAGACTTCGGAAGAGCAGTACTTC. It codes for CASKTSEEQYF.

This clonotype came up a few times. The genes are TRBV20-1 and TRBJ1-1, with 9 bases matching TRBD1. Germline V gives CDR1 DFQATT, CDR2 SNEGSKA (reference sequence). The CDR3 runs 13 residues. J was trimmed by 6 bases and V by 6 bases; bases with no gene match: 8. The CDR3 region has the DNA TGCAGTGCAGTACAGGGGGCTGGCGCTGAAGCTTTCTTT. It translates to CSAVQGAGAEAFF.

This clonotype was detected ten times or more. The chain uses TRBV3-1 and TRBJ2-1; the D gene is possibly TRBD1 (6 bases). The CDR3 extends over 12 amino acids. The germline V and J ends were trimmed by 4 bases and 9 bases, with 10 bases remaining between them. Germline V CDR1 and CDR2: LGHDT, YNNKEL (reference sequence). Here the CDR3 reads CASSRRQAEQFF. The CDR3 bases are TGTGCCAGCAGCCGTCGACAGGCTGAGCAGTTCTTC.

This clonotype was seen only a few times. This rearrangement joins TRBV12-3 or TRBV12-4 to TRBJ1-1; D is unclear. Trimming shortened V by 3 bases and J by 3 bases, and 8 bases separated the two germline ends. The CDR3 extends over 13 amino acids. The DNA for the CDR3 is TGTGCCAGCAGTTTCGGGAGGGACACTGAAGCTTTCTTT. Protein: CASSFGRDTEAFF.

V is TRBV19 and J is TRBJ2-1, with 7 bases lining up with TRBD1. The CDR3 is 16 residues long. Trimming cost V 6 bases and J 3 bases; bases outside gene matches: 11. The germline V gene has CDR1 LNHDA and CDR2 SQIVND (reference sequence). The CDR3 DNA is TGTGCCAGTAGCAGCCCACAGGGGCAGCTCTACAATGAGCAGTTCTTC. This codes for CASSSPQGQLYNEQFF.

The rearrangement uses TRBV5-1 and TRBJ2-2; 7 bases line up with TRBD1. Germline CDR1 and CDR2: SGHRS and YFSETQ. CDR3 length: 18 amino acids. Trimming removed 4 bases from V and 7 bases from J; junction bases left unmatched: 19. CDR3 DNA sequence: TGCGCCAGCAGCCCCGATCTGACGACAGGGCCAGCTAGCGGGGAGCTGTTTTTT. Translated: CASSPDLTTGPASGELFF. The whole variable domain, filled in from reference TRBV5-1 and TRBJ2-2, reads KAGVTQTPRYLIKTRGQQVTLSCSPISGHRSVSWYQQTPGQGLQFLFEYFSETQRNKGNFPGRFSGRQFSNSRSEMNVSTLELGDSALYLCASSPDLTTGPASGELFFGEGSRLTVL.

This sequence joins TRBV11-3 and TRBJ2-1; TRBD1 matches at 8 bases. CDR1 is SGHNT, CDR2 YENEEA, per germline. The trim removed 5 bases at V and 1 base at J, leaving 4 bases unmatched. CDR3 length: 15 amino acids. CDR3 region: CASSKQGESYNEQFF. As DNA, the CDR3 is TGTGCCAGCAGCAAACAGGGGGAATCCTACAATGAGCAGTTCTTC.

CDR3 in DNA: TGTGCCAGCAGCTTAGGCCAGGGTTCCAATGAGCAGTTCTTC. Residues: CASSLGQGSNEQFF. The chain combines TRBV11-2 with TRBJ2-1; TRBD1 might be the D (5 bases). V lost 1 base to trimming and J lost 6 bases, with 10 bases between them. Germline CDR1 and CDR2: SGHAT and FQNNGV. The CDR3 spans 14 residues.